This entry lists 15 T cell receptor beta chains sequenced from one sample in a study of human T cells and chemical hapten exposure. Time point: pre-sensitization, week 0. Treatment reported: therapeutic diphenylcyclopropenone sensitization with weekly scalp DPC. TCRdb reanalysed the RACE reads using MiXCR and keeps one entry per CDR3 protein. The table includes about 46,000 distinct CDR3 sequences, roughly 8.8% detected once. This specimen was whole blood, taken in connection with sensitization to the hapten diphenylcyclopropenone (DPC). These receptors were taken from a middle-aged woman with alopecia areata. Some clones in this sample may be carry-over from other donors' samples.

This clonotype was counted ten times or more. The CDR3 DNA reads TGTGCCAGCAGCGACCGGGAGTACACTGAAGCTTTCTTT. This gives the protein CASSDREYTEAFF. The chain couples TRBV7-9 to TRBJ1-1; D is uncertain. The CDR3 is made up of 13 amino acids. Trimming left V 5 bases short and J 3 bases short, with 10 bases between. Germline V lookup: CDR1 SEHNR, CDR2 FQNEAQ (reference sequence).

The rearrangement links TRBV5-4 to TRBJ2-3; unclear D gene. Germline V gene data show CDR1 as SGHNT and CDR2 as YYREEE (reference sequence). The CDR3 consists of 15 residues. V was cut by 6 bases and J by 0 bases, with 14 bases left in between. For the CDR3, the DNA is TGTGCCAGCACCCCTATGGATACTAGCACAGATACGCAGTATTTT. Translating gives CASTPMDTSTDTQYF.

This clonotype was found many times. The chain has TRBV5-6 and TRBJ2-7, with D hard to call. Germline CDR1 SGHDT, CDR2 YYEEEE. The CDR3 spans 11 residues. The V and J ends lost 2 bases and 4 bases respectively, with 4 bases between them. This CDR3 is CASSFKYEQYF. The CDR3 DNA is TGTGCCAGCAGCTTTAAGTACGAGCAGTACTTC.

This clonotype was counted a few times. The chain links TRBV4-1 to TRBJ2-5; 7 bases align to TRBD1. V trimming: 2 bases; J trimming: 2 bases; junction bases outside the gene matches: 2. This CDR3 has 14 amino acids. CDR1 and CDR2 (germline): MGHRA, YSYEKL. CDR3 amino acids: CASSQLQGQETQYF. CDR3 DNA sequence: TGCGCCAGCAGCCAACTACAGGGGCAAGAGACCCAGTACTTC.

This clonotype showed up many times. CDR3 DNA: TGCGCCAGCAGCCCCTCCACCGCGGGGGCAAACTACGAGCAGTACTTC. Its protein product is CASSPSTAGANYEQYF. The chain couples TRBV4-3 to TRBJ2-7; tentatively, D is TRBD2 (7 bases). Between the trimmed V and J ends, which lost 4 bases and 3 bases, there was a span of 19 bases. The CDR3 is 16 amino acids. The germline gives CDR1 LGHNA, CDR2 YSLEER.

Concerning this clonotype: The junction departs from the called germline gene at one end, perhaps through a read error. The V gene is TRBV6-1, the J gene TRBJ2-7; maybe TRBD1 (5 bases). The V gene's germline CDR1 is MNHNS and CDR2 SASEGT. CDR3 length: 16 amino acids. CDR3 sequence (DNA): TGTGCCAGCCTTCCTCAGGGTCTGGTTCATTCCTACGAGCTGTACTTC. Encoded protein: CASLPQGLVHSYELYF.

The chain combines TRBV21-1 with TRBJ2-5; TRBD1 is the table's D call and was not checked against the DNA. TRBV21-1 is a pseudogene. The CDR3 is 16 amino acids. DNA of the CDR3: TGTGCCAGCAGCAAAACTGGACAGGCCAATCAAGAGACCCAGTACTTC. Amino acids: CASSKTGQANQETQYF.

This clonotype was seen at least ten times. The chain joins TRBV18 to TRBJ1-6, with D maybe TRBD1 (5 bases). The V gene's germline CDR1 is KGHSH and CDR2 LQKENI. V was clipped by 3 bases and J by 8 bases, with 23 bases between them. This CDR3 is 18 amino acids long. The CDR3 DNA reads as TGTGCCAGCTCACCTGCTGAGACAGCCTTATTTTGGGATTCACCCCTCCACTTT. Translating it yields CASSPAETALFWDSPLHF.

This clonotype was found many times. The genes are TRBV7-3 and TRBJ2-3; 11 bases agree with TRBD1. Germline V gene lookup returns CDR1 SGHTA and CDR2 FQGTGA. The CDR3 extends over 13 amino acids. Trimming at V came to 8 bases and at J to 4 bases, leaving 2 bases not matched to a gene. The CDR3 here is CASRGQGADTQYF. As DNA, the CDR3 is TGTGCCAGCCGGGGACAGGGGGCAGATACGCAGTATTTT.

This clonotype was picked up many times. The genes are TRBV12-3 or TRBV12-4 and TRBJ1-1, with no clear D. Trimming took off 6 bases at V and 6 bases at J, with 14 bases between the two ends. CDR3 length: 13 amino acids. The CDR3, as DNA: TGTGCCAGCAGGCTTGACCTTGACGCTGAAGCTTTCTTT. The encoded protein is CASRLDLDAEAFF.

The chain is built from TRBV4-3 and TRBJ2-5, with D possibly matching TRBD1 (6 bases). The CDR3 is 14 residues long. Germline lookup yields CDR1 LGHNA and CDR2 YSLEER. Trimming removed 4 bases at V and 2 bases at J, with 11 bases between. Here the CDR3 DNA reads TGCGCCAGCAGCCTACTGAGGGGGCAAGAGACCCAGTACTTC. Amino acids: CASSLLRGQETQYF.

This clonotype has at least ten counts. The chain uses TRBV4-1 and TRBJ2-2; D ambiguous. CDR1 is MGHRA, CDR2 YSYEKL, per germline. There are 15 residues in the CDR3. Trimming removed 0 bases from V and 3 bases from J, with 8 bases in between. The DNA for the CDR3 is TGCGCCAGCAGCCAAGAGTCCCTTGACACCGGGGAGCTGTTTTTT. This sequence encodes CASSQESLDTGELFF.

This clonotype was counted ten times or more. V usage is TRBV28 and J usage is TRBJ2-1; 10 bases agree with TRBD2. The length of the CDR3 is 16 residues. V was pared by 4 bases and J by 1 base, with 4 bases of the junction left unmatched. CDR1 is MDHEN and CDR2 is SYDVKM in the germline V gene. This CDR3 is CASSYVGLASYNEQFF. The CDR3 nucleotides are TGTGCCAGCAGTTACGTGGGACTAGCGTCCTACAATGAGCAGTTCTTC.

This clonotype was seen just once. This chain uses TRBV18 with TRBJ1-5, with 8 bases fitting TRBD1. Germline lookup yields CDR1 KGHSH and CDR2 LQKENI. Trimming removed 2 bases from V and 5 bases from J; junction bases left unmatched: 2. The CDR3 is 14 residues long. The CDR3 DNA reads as TGTGCCAGCTCACCAGCGACAGGGGATCAGCCCCAGCATTTT. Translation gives CASSPATGDQPQHF.

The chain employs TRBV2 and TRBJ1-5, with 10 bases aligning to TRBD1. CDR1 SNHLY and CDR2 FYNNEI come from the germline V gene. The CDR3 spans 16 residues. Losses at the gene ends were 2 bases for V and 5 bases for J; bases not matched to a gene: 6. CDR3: CASSEWGQGFDQPQHF. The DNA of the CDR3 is TGTGCCAGCAGTGAATGGGGACAGGGGTTTGATCAGCCCCAGCATTTT.